A single sample is the source of the 27 T cell receptor beta chains below, sequenced in a study of T cells in Graves' hyperthyroidism and ophthalmopathy. RNA transcripts provided the source from which TCR beta CDR3 regions were amplified. HTBI primers drove first-round RT-PCR of the TCR CDR3. TCRdb reprocessed the multiplex PCR reads with MiXCR, giving one entry per CDR3 protein. The sample includes approximately 600,000 distinct CDR3 sequences, less than 25% of them seen just once. The specimen sequenced was blood. The receptor source for this set is a man younger than 40 with Graves' ophthalmopathy.

This clonotype has just a few counts. This CDR3 reads CASSQGANENIQYF. The CDR3 DNA reads TGTGCCAGCAGCCAAGGCGCCAATGAAAACATTCAGTACTTC. The genes are TRBV14 and TRBJ2-4; D not certain. CDR1 is SGHDN, CDR2 FVKESK, per germline. This CDR3 comprises 14 residues. The V end was cut by 1 base, the J end by 5 bases, with 9 bases between.

This clonotype was seen only a few times. The chain recombines TRBV20-1 with TRBJ2-3, with 7 nucleotides matching TRBD2. Unmatched junction bases numbered 13, after V lost 0 bases and J lost 4 bases. This CDR3 contains 17 residues. Germline V gene data show CDR1 as DFQATT and CDR2 as SNEGSKA (reference sequence). Here the CDR3 reads CSARESTGGSGSDTQYF. CDR3 bases: TGCAGTGCTAGAGAATCTACGGGCGGGAGTGGTTCAGATACGCAGTATTTT.

This clonotype was seen more than once but under ten times. This chain connects TRBV3-1 to TRBJ2-2, with 10 bases lining up with TRBD2. The V segment lost 6 bases and the J segment 4 bases; nucleotides outside the gene matches: 5. The CDR3 covers 15 residues. Germline V CDR1 and CDR2: LGHDT, YNNKEL (reference sequence). CDR3 sequence reads: CASRTSGIGTGELFF. Written as DNA, the CDR3 is TGTGCCAGCAGAACTAGCGGGATAGGCACCGGGGAGCTGTTTTTT.

The table lists this clonotype with many counts. The chain carries TRBV28 and TRBJ1-2; D might be TRBD1 (5 bases). The CDR3 length is 13 residues. The ends were cut back, 3 bases at V and 3 bases at J, with 8 bases in the middle. Germline CDR1 MDHEN, CDR2 SYDVKM. The CDR3 DNA reads as TGTGCCAGCAGTTTGAAGGGGTACTATGGCTACACCTTC. Amino acid sequence: CASSLKGYYGYTF.

This clonotype has a handful of counts. The V and J genes are TRBV6-1 and TRBJ2-3, with unresolved D. Trimming removed 6 bases at V and 0 bases at J, with 7 bases between. This CDR3 has 13 residues. Germline loops: CDR1 MNHNS, CDR2 SASEGT. The CDR3 sequence is CASRFLSTDTQYF. In DNA, the CDR3 is TGTGCCAGCAGGTTCCTTAGCACAGATACGCAGTATTTT.

This clonotype was counted a few times. The rearrangement joins TRBV3-1 to TRBJ1-2; TRBD1 matches 7 bases. V dropped 6 bases and J dropped 4; count of bases not matched to a gene: 14. CDR3 size: 16 residues. Germline loops: CDR1 LGHDT, CDR2 YNNKEL (reference sequence). CDR3 bases: TGTGCCAGCAGTCGGAGGGACAGTCCCTCCTTCTATGGCTACACCTTC. It translates to CASSRRDSPSFYGYTF. The whole variable domain, remainder taken from reference TRBV3-1 and TRBJ1-2, is DTAVSQTPKYLVTQMGNDKSIKCEQNLGHDTMYWYKQDSKKFLKIMFSYNNKELIINETVPNRFSPKSPDKAHLNLHINSLELGDSAVYFCASSRRDSPSFYGYTFGSGTRLTVV.

There are many counts of this clonotype. The chain uses TRBV18 and TRBJ2-5; 13 nucleotides line up with TRBD2. CDR3 size: 15 residues. The germline CDR1 and CDR2 sequences are KGHSH and LQKENI. J was trimmed by 3 bases and V by 8 bases; bases with no gene match: 6. CDR3 nucleotides: TGTGCCAGCAGCCCCGGACTAGCGGGAGAAGAGACCCAGTACTTC. The encoded protein is CASSPGLAGEETQYF.

This clonotype was seen many times. The chain couples TRBV6-1 to TRBJ1-5, with 12 bases fitting TRBD1. J gave up 7 bases and V 5 bases, and 6 bases lay outside the gene matches. The germline V gene encodes CDR1 MNHNS and CDR2 SASEGT. The CDR3 length is 15 residues. The CDR3 region has the DNA TGTGCCAGCAGTCCGGGACAGGGGGCTGAACAGCCCCAGCATTTT. It translates to CASSPGQGAEQPQHF.

There are a few counts of this clonotype. This chain links TRBV5-1 with TRBJ1-4; D remains unclear. This CDR3 is 19 amino acids long. Germline V gene data show CDR1 as SGHRS and CDR2 as YFSETQ. Trimming left V 3 bases short and J 0 bases short, with 21 bases between. CDR3 loop: CASSSRLWVSDTTNEKLFF. DNA of the CDR3: TGCGCCAGCAGCTCGCGGTTGTGGGTTTCCGATACAACTAATGAAAAACTGTTTTTT.

This clonotype was counted only a few times. This sequence joins TRBV6-1 and TRBJ2-7; D call uncertain. The V end lost 1 base, the J end lost 2 bases, and 9 bases lay between the germline ends. The CDR3 spans 14 residues. In germline, CDR1 is MNHNS, CDR2 SASEGT. The CDR3 DNA is TGTGCCAGCAGTGAAGGGTACGGAACCTACGAGCAGTACTTC. This gives the protein CASSEGYGTYEQYF.

The chain joins TRBV28 to TRBJ2-1; 7 nucleotides agree with TRBD2. There are 15 residues in the CDR3. The junction had 6 bases not matched to a gene; V was cut back by 2 bases and J by 5 bases. Germline V gene data show CDR1 as MDHEN and CDR2 as SYDVKM. The CDR3 protein is CASSLRDYQHNEQFF. The DNA for the CDR3 is TGTGCCAGCAGTTTAAGGGACTACCAACACAATGAGCAGTTCTTC.

The chain recombines TRBV4-1 with TRBJ2-7; the D gene is possibly TRBD2 (5 bases). Trimming took 0 bases from V and 0 from J, leaving 12 bases between them. Per germline, CDR1 MGHRA and CDR2 YSYEKL. This CDR3 contains 16 residues. The DNA of the CDR3 is TGCGCCAGCAGCCAAGAACCCGGGATGGGCTCCTACGAGCAGTACTTC. It is translated as CASSQEPGMGSYEQYF.

The V call is TRBV7-9, the J call TRBJ2-2; 8 nucleotides agree with TRBD2. This CDR3 spans 16 amino acids. Germline loops: CDR1 SEHNR, CDR2 FQNEAQ (reference sequence). With V trimmed by 0 bases and J by 2 bases, 2 bases remained unmatched. The CDR3 DNA sequence: TGTGCCAGCAGCTTAGCACTAGCGGCTAACACCGGGGAGCTGTTTTTT. This gives the protein CASSLALAANTGELFF.

This chain connects TRBV6-5 to TRBJ2-3, with D unclear. Trimming stripped 0 bases from V and 4 bases from J, with 23 bases between. The CDR3 covers 19 residues. Germline V CDR1 and CDR2: MNHEY, SVGAGI. The CDR3: CASSYSSGSLLKFPDTQYF. The DNA of the CDR3 is TGTGCCAGCAGTTACTCATCCGGTTCGCTGCTCAAATTCCCAGATACGCAGTATTTT.

V usage is TRBV29-1 and J usage is TRBJ1-2; unclear D gene. CDR3 length equals 12 residues. V was shortened by 0 bases and J by 9 bases, with 11 bases between the two germline ends. Germline V gives CDR1 SQVTM, CDR2 ANQGSEA. The CDR3 DNA is TGCAGCGTTGAAGAAGGAGCGAGGAGCTACACCTTC. This sequence encodes CSVEEGARSYTF.

For this clonotype: This clone may be a read error of a much larger clone one base away. This rearrangement joins TRBV9 to TRBJ1-1, with D uncertain. The length of the CDR3 is 16 residues. Germline values: CDR1 SGDLS, CDR2 YYNGEE. CDR3 sequence: CAGSVVPSPSEAEAFF. CDR3 bases: TGTGCCGGCAGCGTAGTCCCGTCCCCAAGTGAGGCTGAAGCTTTCTTT.

This clonotype has only one observation. V is TRBV29-1 and J is TRBJ2-3, with 9 bases fitting TRBD1. The V and J ends lost 3 bases and 3 bases, in that order; junction bases with no gene match: 7. Per germline, CDR1 SQVTM and CDR2 ANQGSEA. The CDR3 is made up of 15 amino acids. The CDR3 protein is CSVDADRGRTDTQYF. CDR3 nucleotides: TGCAGCGTTGACGCTGACAGGGGGAGGACAGATACGCAGTATTTT.

J is TRBJ2-7 and V is TRBV5-1; possible D gene TRBD2, 6 bases. The assigned J gene may be wrong: the sequence end matches TRBJ2-1 better. The V gene's germline CDR1 is SGHRS and CDR2 YFSETQ. The CDR3 extends over 15 amino acids. CDR3 coding DNA: TGCGCCAGCAGACCCGGGTTAGCGGCTTCCTACGAGCAGTTCTTC. Encoded protein: CASRPGLAASYEQFF.

The J gene is TRBJ2-7, the V gene TRBV2; unclear D gene. Germline lookup yields CDR1 SNHLY and CDR2 FYNNEI. Between the trimmed V and J ends, which lost 2 bases and 0 bases, there was a span of 8 bases. CDR3 length: 14 residues. The CDR3 sequence: CASSERVSSYEQYF. The CDR3 bases are TGTGCCAGCAGTGAACGGGTGAGCTCCTACGAGCAGTACTTC.

The chain joins TRBV19 to TRBJ2-3, with unresolved D. The germline V and J ends were trimmed by 8 bases and 4 bases, with 10 bases remaining between them. The CDR3 runs to 12 residues. Germline-derived CDR1 and CDR2 are LNHDA and SQIVND (reference sequence). CDR3 sequence reads: CASRISPDTQYF. CDR3 bases: TGTGCCAGTCGGATTTCCCCAGATACGCAGTATTTT.

This clonotype was observed a handful of times. The rearrangement links TRBV28 to TRBJ1-4, with 7 bases that match TRBD1. The V gene's germline CDR1 is MDHEN and CDR2 SYDVKM. The CDR3 runs to 14 residues. V dropped 6 bases and J dropped 8; count of bases not matched to a gene: 9. The CDR3 sequence is CASSPRGFGEKLFF. In nucleotides, the CDR3 is TGTGCCAGCAGCCCCAGGGGGTTTGGGGAAAAACTGTTTTTT.

This clonotype occurred many times. The rearrangement uses TRBV11-2 and TRBJ1-1; D is unclear. The CDR3 length is 14 residues. Trimming took off 5 bases at V and 3 bases at J, with 13 bases between the two ends. Germline CDR1 SGHAT, CDR2 FQNNGV. The CDR3 sequence is CASSPRTLDTEAFF. The CDR3 DNA follows: TGTGCCAGCAGCCCGCGGACTTTAGACACTGAAGCTTTCTTT. Combining the CDR3 with reference TRBV11-2 and TRBJ1-1 gives the whole variable domain EAGVAQSPRYKIIEKRQSVAFWCNPISGHATLYWYQQILGQGPKLLIQFQNNGVVDDSQLPKDRFSAERLKGVDSTLKIQPAKLEDSAVYLCASSPRTLDTEAFFGQGTRLTVV.

This clonotype was picked up a small number of times. V gene TRBV19 combines with J gene TRBJ2-7, with no clear D. Per germline, CDR1 LNHDA and CDR2 SQIVND (reference sequence). The CDR3 runs 13 residues. Trimming took 5 bases from V and 4 from J, leaving 12 bases between them. The CDR3 DNA sequence: TGTGCCAGTAGTCGCCAACCGGGTTACGAGCAGTACTTC. Its translation is CASSRQPGYEQYF.

This chain links TRBV4-1 with TRBJ1-1, with D possibly matching TRBD1 (6 bases). Germline CDR1 reads MGHRA; CDR2 reads YSYEKL. The CDR3 sequence is 15 residues long. The germline V and J ends were trimmed by 0 bases and 2 bases, with 10 bases remaining between them. The CDR3 sequence is CASSQDWTVNTEAFF. CDR3 nucleotides: TGCGCCAGCAGCCAAGACTGGACAGTCAACACTGAAGCTTTCTTT.

This clonotype was seen more than once but under ten times. A junction boundary mismatches the germline segment, possibly from a read error. This sequence joins TRBV18 and TRBJ1-6; D gene uncertain. This CDR3 spans 14 amino acids. CDR1 and CDR2 (germline): KGHSH, LQKENI. CDR3 amino acids: CAGSPMNDNSPLHF. The CDR3 coding sequence is TGTGCCGGCTCACCGATGAACGATAATTCACCCCTCCACTTT.

The V call is TRBV27, the J call TRBJ2-5, with 14 bases lining up with TRBD2. The CDR3 is 14 amino acids. V dropped 10 bases and J dropped 9; count of bases not matched to a gene: 10. The germline gives CDR1 MNHEY, CDR2 SMNVEV (reference sequence). The CDR3 DNA reads as TGTGCCACCTCGACTAGCGGGAGGGGGGAGGCCCAGTACTTC. Its protein is CATSTSGRGEAQYF.

V gene TRBV12-3 or TRBV12-4 combines with J gene TRBJ2-7, with a tentative D call TRBD2 (5 bases). This CDR3 spans 14 amino acids. Between the trimmed V and J ends, which lost 4 bases and 3 bases, there was a span of 13 bases. CDR3: CASSSGGQLYEQYF. The CDR3 nucleotides read TGTGCCAGCAGTTCCGGCGGGCAACTCTACGAGCAGTACTTC.